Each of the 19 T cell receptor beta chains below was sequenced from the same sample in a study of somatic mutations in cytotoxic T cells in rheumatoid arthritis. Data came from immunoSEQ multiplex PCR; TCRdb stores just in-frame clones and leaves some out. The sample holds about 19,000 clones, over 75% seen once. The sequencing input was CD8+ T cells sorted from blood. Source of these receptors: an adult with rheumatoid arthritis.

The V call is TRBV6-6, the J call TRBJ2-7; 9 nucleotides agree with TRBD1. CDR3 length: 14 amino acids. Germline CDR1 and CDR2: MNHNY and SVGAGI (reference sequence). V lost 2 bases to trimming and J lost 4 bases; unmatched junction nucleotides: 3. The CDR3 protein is CASSYLGQGYEQYF. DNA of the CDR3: TGTGCCAGCAGTTACCTGGGACAGGGTTACGAGCAGTACTTC.

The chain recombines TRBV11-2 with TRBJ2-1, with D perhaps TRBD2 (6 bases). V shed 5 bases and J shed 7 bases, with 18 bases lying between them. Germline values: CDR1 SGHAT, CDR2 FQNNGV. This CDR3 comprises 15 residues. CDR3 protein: CASSPRSGSWNEQFF. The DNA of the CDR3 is TGTGCCAGCAGCCCCCGGAGCGGGTCTTGGAATGAGCAGTTCTTC.

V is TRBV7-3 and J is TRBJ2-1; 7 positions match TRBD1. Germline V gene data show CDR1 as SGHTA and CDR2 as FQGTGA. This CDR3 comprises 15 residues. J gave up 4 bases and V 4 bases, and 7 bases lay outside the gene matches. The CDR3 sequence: CASSSTGQAYNEQFF. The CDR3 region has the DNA TGTGCCAGCAGCTCCACTGGACAGGCATACAATGAGCAGTTCTTC.

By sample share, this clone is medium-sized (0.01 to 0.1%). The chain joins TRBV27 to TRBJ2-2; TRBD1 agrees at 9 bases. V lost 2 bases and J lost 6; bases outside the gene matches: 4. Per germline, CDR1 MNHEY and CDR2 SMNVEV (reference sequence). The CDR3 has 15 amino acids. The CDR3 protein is CASSLTGQGSGELFF. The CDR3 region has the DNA TGTGCCAGCAGTTTAACGGGACAGGGTTCCGGGGAGCTGTTTTTT.

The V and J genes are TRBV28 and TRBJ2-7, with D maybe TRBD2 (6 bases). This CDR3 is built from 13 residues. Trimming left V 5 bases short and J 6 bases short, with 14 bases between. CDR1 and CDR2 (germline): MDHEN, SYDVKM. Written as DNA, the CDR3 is TGTGCCAGCAGTCTACCGAGGGGAGGCGAGCAGTACTTC. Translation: CASSLPRGGEQYF.

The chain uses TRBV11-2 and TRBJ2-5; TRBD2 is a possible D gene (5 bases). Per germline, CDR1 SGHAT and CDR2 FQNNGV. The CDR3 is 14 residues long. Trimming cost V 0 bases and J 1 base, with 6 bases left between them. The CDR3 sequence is CASSLEGLQETQYF. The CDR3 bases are TGTGCCAGCAGCTTAGAAGGACTCCAAGAGACCCAGTACTTC.

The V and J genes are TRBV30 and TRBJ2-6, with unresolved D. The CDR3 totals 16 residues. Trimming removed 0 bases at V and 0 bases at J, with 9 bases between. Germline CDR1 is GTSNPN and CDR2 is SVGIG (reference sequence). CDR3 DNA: TGTGCCTGGAGTGTACTTCCCGGCTCTGGGGCCAACGTCCTGACTTTC. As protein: CAWSVLPGSGANVLTF. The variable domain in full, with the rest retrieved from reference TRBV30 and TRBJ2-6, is SQTIHQWPATLVQPVGSPLSLECTVEGTSNPNLYWYRQAAGRGLQLLFYSVGIGQISSEVPQNLSASRPQDRQFILSSKKLLLSDSGFYLCAWSVLPGSGANVLTFGAGSRLTVL.

The CDR3 here is CASSIGTGTTDTQYF. Written as DNA, the CDR3 is TGTGCCAGCAGCATCGGGACAGGGACCACAGATACGCAGTATTTT. The J gene is TRBJ2-3, the V gene TRBV11-1; 9 bases match TRBD1. Germline assignment: CDR1 SGHAT and CDR2 FQDESV (reference sequence). The CDR3 loop spans 15 amino acids. With V trimmed by 5 bases and J by 2 bases, 5 bases remained unmatched.

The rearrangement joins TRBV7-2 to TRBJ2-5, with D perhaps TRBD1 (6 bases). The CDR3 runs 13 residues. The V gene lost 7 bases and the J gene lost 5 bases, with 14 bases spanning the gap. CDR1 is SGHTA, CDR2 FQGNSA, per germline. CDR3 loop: CASTNTGLETQYF. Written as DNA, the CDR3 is TGTGCCAGCACAAATACAGGGTTGGAGACCCAGTACTTC.

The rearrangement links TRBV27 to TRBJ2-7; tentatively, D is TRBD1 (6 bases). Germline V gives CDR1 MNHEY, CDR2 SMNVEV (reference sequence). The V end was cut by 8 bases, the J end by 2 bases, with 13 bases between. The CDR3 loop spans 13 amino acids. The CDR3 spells CASRGQVTYEQYF. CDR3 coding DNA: TGTGCCAGCCGGGGACAAGTTACCTACGAGCAGTACTTC.

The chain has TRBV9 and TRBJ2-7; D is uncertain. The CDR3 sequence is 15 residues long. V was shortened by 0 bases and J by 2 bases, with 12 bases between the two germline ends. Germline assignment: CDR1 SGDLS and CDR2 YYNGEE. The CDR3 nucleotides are TGTGCCAGCAGCGTAGAATCCTCTGGGACCTACGAGCAGTACTTC. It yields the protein CASSVESSGTYEQYF.

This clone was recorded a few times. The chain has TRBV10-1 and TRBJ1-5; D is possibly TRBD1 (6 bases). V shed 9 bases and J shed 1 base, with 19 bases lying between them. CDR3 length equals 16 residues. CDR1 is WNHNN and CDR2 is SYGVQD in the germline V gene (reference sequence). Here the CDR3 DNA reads TGCGCCAGTTTCGACCCGGACAGCGAGAGCAATCAGCCCCAGCATTTT. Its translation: CASFDPDSESNQPQHF.

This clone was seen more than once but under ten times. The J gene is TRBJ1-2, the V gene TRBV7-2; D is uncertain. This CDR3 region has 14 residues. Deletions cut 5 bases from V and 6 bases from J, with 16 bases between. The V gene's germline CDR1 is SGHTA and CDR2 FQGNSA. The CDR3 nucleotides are TGTGCCAGCAGCCTAGATTTCGCCCCGGATGGCTACACCTTC. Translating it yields CASSLDFAPDGYTF.

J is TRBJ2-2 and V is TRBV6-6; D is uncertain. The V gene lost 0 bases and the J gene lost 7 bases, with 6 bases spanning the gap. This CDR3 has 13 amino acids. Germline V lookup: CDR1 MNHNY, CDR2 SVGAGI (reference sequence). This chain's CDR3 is CASSYSGNGELFF. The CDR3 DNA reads TGTGCCAGCAGTTACTCGGGGAACGGGGAGCTGTTTTTT.

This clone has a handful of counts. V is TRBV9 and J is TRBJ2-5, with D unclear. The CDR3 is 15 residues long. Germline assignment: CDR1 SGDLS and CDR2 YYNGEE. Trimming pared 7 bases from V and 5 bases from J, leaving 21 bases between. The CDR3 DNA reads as TGTGCCAGCTCAACGTGGACCGCACCCATGGAGACCCAGTACTTC. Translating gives CASSTWTAPMETQYF.

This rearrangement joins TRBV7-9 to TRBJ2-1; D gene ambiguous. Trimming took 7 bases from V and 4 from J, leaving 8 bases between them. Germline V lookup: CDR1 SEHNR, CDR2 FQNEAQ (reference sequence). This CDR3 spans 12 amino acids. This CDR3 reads CASIGGYNEQFF. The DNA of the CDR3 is TGTGCCAGCATAGGTGGATACAATGAGCAGTTCTTC.

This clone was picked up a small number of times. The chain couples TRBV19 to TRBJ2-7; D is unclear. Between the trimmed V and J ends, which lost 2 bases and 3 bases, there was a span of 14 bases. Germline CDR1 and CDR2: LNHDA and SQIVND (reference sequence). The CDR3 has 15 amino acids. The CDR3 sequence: CASSISSGRVYEQYF. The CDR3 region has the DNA TGTGCCAGTAGTATATCGTCCGGTAGGGTCTACGAGCAGTACTTC.

DNA of the CDR3: TGCGCCAGCAGCTTGGGTGGCAGGGGAAACGTTTACGGGGAGCTGTTTTTT. This gives the protein CASSLGGRGNVYGELFF. The V gene is TRBV5-1, the J gene TRBJ2-2; maybe TRBD1 (6 bases). The ends were cut back, 0 bases at V and 7 bases at J, with 19 bases in the middle. The length of the CDR3 is 17 residues. Germline CDR1 SGHRS, CDR2 YFSETQ.

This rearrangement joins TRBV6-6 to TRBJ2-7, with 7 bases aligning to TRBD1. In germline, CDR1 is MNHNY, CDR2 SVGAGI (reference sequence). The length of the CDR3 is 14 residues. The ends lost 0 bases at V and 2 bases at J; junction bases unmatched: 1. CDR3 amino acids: CASSYSQGAYEQYF. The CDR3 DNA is TGTGCCAGCAGTTACTCCCAGGGGGCCTACGAGCAGTACTTC.